This T cell receptor (beta chain) was sequenced for a study of T cells in localized non-small cell lung cancer. The V gene end was trimmed by 3 bases and the J gene end by 5 bases; junction bases not matched to a gene: 11. There are 16 residues in the CDR3. The germline CDR1 and CDR2 sequences are SGHNT and YYREEE (reference sequence). Sequencing was performed with immunoSEQ multiplex PCR; in TCRdb, only in-frame clones are kept and a portion is missing. The sample has about 9,600 clones, less than 95% seen once. General study findings and limits: Researchers found a median around 58 of the top 100 tumor clones in adjacent lung. Tumor showed lower T cell clonality than uninvolved adjacent lung, where it was highest.

Worth noting for this clone: Its antigen is not identified.

The source of this sequence is a male donor aged 60 or over with stage III squamous cell lung carcinoma. Specimen: peripheral blood, collected before any cancer treatment. V and J are TRBV5-4 and TRBJ2-1; 7 bases match TRBD2. CDR3 sequence (DNA): TGTGCCAGCAGCTCCTTGTACGGGGGGAGGGACAATGAGCAGTTCTTC. Translating gives CASSSLYGGRDNEQFF.